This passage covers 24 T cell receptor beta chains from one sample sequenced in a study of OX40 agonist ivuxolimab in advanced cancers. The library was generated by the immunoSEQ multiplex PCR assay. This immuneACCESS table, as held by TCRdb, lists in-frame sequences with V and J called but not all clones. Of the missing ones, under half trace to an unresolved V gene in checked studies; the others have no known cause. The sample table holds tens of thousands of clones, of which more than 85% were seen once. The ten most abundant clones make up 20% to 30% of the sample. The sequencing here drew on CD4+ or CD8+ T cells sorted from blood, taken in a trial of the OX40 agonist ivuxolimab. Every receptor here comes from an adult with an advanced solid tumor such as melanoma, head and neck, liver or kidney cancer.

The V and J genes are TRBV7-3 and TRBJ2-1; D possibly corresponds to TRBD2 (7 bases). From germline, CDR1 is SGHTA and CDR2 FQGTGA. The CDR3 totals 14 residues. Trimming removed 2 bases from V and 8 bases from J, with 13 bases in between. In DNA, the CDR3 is TGTGCCAGCAGCTTAGGGCGGGGGCCCTATGAGCAGTTCTTC. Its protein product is CASSLGRGPYEQFF.

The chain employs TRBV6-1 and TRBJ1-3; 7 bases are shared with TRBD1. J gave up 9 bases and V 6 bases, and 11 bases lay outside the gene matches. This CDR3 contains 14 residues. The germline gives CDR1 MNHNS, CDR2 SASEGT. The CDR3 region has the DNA TGTGCCAGCAGCGTACAGGGGAGTGGGGCCACCATATATTTT. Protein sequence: CASSVQGSGATIYF.

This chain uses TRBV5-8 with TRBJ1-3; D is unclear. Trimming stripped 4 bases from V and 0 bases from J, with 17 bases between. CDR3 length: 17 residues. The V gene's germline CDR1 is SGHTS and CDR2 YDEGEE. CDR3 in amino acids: CASSPAQMVASGNTIYF. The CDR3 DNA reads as TGTGCCAGCAGCCCGGCCCAAATGGTCGCCTCTGGAAACACCATATATTTT.

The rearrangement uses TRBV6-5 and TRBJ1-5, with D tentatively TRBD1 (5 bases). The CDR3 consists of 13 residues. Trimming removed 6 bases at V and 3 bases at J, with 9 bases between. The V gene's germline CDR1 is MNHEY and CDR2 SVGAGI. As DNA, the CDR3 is TGTGCCAGCAGAACAGGAGCCAATCAGCCCCAGCATTTT. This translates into CASRTGANQPQHF.

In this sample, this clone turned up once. The CDR3 nucleotides are TGCGCCAGCAGCTCGGACACTCCTAGGTTGTCCGGGGAGCTGTTTTTT. Translated: CASSSDTPRLSGELFF. This sequence joins TRBV4-1 and TRBJ2-2; the D gene is possibly TRBD1 (5 bases). V was shortened by 5 bases and J by 6 bases, with 19 bases between the two germline ends. Per germline, CDR1 MGHRA and CDR2 YSYEKL. CDR3 length: 16 amino acids.

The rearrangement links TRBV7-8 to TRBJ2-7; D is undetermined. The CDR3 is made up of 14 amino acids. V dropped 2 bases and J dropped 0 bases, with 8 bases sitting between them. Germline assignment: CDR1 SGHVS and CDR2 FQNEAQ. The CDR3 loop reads CASSLHPGSYEQYF. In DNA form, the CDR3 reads TGTGCCAGCAGCTTACATCCTGGCTCCTACGAGCAGTACTTC.

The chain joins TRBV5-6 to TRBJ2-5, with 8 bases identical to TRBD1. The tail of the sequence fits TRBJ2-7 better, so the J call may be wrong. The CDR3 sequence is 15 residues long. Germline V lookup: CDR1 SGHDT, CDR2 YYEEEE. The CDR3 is CASSLGQGAFYEQYF. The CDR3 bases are TGTGCCAGCAGCCTGGGGCAGGGGGCTTTCTACGAGCAGTACTTC.

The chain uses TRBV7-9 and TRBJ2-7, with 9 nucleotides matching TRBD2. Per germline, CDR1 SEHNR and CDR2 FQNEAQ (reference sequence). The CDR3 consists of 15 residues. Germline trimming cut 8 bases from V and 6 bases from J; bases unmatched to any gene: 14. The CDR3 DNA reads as TGTGCCAGCGGATGGGGGCGGGAGGGCCGCGGCGAGCAGTACTTC. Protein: CASGWGREGRGEQYF. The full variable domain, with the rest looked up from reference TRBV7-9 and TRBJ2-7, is DTGVSQNPRHKITKRGQNVTFRCDPISEHNRLYWYRQTLGQGPEFLTYFQNEAQLEKSRLLSDRFSAERPKGSFSTLEIQRTEQGDSAMYLCASGWGREGRGEQYFGPGTRLTVT.

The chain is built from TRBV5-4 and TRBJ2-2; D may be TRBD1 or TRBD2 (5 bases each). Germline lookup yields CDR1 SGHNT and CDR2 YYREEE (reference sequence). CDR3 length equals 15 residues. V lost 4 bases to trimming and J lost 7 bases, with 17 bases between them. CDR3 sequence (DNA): TGTGCCAGCAGCCAAGATAGTGGGACGGGCGGGGAGCTGTTTTTT. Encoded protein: CASSQDSGTGGELFF.

CDR3 in amino acids: CASSLVGAPAYGYTF. The CDR3 nucleotides read TGTGCCAGCAGCTTAGTGGGGGCCCCGGCCTATGGCTACACCTTC. This chain joins TRBV7-9 and TRBJ1-2; D perhaps matches TRBD1 (6 bases). Germline lookup yields CDR1 SEHNR and CDR2 FQNEAQ (reference sequence). The CDR3 extends over 15 amino acids. Between the trimmed V and J ends, which lost 1 base and 4 bases, there was a span of 13 bases.

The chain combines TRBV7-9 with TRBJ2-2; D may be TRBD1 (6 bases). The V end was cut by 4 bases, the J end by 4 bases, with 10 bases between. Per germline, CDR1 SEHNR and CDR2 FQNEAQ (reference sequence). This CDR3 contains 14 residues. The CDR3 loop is CASSSQGSTGELFF. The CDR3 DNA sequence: TGTGCCAGCAGCTCACAGGGTTCCACCGGGGAGCTGTTTTTT.

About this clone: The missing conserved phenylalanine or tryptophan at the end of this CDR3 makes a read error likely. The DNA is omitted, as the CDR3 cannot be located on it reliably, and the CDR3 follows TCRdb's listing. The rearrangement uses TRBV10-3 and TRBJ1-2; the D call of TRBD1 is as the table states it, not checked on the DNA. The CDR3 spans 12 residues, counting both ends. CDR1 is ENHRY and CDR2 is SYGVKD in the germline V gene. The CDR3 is CAISERGDSLTL.

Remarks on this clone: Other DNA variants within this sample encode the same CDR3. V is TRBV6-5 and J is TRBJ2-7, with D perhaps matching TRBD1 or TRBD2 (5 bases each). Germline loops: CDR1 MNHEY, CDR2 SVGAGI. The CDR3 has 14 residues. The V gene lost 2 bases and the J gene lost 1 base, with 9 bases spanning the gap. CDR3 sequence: CASSYGGGSYEQYF. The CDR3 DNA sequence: TGTGCCAGCAGTTACGGGGGTGGGTCCTACGAGCAGTACTTC.

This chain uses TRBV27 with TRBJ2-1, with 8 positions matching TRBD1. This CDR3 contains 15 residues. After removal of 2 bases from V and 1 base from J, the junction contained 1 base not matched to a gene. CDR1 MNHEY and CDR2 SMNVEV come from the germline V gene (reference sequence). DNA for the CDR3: TGTGCCAGCAGTTTACAGGGGGCGTCCTACAATGAGCAGTTCTTC. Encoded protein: CASSLQGASYNEQFF.

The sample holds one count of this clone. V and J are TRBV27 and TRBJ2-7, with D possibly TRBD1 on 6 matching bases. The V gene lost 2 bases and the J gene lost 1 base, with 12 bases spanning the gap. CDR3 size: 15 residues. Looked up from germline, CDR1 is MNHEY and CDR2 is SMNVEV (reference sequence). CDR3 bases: TGTGCCAGCAGTTTAGGAGGCAGGGGTTCCTACGAGCAGTACTTC. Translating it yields CASSLGGRGSYEQYF.

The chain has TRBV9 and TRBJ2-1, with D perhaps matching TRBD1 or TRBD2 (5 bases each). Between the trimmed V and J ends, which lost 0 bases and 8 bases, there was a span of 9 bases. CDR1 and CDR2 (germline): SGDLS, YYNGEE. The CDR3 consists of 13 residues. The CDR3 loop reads CASSVGGAHEQFF. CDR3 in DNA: TGTGCCAGCAGCGTAGGAGGGGCCCATGAGCAGTTCTTC. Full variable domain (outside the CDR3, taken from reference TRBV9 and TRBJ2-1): DSGVTQTPKHLITATGQRVTLRCSPRSGDLSVYWYQQSLDQGLQFLIQYYNGEERAKGNILERFSAQQFPDLHSELNLSSLELGDSALYFCASSVGGAHEQFFGPGTRLTVL.

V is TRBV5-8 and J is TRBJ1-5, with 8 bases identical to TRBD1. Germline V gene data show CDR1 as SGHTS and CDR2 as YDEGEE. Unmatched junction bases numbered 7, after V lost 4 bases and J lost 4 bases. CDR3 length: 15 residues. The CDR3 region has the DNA TGTGCCAGCAGCCTCACAGGGGGTCGTAATCAGCCCCAGCATTTT. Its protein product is CASSLTGGRNQPQHF.

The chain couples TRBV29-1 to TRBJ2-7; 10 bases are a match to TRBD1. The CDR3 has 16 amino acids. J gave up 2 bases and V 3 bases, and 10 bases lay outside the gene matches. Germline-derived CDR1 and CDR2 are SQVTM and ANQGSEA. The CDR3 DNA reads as TGCAGCGTTGAGCCAACCGGGACAGGGGAACCCTACGAGCAGTACTTC. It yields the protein CSVEPTGTGEPYEQYF.

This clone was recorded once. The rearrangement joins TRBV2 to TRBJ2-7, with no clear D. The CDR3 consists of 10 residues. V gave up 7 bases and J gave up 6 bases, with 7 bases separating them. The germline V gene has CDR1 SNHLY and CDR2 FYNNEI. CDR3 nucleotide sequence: TGTGCCAGCAAGCTGACCGAGCAGTACTTC. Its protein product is CASKLTEQYF.

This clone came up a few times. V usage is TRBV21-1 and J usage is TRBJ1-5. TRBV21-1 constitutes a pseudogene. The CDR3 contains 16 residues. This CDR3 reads CASRKGEGRKNQPQHF. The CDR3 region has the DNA TGTGCCAGCAGAAAAGGGGAGGGCCGCAAAAATCAGCCCCAGCATTTT.

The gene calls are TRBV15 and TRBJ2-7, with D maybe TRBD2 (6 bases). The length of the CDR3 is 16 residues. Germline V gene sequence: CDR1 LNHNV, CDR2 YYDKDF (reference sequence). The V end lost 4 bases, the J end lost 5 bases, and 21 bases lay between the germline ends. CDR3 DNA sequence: TGTGCCACCAGCACAGACCGGGACCGAGGCGGGAACGAGCAGTACTTC. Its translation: CATSTDRDRGGNEQYF.

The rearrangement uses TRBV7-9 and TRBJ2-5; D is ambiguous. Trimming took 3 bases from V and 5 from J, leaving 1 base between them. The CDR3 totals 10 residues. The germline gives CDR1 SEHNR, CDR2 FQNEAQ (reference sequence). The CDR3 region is CASSLETQYF. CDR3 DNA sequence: TGTGCCAGCAGCTTGGAGACCCAGTACTTC.

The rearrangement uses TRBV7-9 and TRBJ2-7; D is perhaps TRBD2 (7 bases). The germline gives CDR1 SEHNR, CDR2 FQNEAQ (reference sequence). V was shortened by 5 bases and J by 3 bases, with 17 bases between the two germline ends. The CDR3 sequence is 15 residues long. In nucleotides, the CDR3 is TGTGCCAGCAGCCCGCCGGGGGGCCGTTTCTACGAGCAGTACTTC. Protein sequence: CASSPPGGRFYEQYF.

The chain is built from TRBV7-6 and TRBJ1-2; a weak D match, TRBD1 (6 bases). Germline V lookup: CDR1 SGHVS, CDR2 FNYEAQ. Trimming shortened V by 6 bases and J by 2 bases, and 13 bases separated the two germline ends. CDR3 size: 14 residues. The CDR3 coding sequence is TGTGCCAGCAGTCCAGGGGAGTTCAACTATGGCTACACCTTC. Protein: CASSPGEFNYGYTF.